This entry lists 2 T cell receptor beta chains sequenced from one sample in a study of CD8+CD57+ T cells in acquired aplastic anemia. CD8+CD57+ cell expansion had been shown by flow cytometry in patients chosen for sequencing. Genomic DNA constituted the template upon which TCR beta VDJ and CDR3 profiling was performed. TCRdb re-called the reads through MiXCR, storing one row per CDR3 protein. The table lists 200,000 to 250,000 distinct CDR3 sequences, 55% to 65% of them singletons, with about three fifths in the top ten. What was sequenced was sorted CD4+, CD8+, or CD8+CD57+ T cells (not recorded which) from PBMCs. Every receptor here comes from a human donor with aplastic anemia.

The chain combines TRBV9 with TRBJ2-7; 7 positions match TRBD2. The CDR3 covers 13 residues. V lost 7 bases, J lost 3 bases, and 7 bases stayed unmatched. Germline V gene data show CDR1 as SGDLS and CDR2 as YYNGEE. The CDR3 DNA reads TGTGCCAGCGGGAGGGGCAGGGACTACGAGCAGTACTTC. This sequence encodes CASGRGRDYEQYF.

The sample holds many counts of this clonotype. The chain recombines TRBV25-1 with TRBJ2-3, with 10 nucleotides matching TRBD2. Germline CDR1 MGHDK, CDR2 SYGVNS. This CDR3 comprises 16 residues. V lost 5 bases, J lost 0 bases, and 5 bases stayed unmatched. CDR3 bases: TGTGCCAGCAGTCAACTAGCGGGGACTAGCACAGATACGCAGTATTTT. Encoded protein: CASSQLAGTSTDTQYF.